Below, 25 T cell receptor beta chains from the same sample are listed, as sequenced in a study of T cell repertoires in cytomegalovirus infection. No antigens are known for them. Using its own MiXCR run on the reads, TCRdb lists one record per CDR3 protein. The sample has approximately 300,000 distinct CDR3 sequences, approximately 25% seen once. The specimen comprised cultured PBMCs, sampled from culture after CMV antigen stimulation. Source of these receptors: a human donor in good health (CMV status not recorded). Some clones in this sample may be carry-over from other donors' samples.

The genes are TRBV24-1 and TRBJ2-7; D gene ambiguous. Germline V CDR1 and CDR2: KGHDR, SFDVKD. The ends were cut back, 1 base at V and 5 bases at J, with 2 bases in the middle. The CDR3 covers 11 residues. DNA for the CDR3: TGTGCCACCAGTGATTTACACGAGCAGTACTTC. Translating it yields CATSDLHEQYF.

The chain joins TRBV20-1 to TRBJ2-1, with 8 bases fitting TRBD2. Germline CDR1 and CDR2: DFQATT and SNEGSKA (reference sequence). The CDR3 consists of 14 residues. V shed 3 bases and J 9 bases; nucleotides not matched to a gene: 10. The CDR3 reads CSAREEAGVGEQFF. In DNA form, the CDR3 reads TGCAGTGCTAGGGAGGAAGCGGGAGTCGGTGAGCAGTTCTTC.

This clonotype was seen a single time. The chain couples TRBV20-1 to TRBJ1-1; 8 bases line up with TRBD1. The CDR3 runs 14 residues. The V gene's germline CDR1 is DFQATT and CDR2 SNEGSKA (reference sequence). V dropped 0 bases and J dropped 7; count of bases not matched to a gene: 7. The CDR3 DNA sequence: TGCAGTGCTAGAGATAGGACAGGGATAGGTGAAGCTTTCTTT. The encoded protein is CSARDRTGIGEAFF.

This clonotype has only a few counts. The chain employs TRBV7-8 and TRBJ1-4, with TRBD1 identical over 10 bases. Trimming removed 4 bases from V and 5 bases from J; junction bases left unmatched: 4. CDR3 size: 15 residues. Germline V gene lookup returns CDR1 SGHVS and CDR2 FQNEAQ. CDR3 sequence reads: CASSSGDRGNEKLFF. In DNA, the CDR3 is TGTGCCAGCAGCTCAGGGGACAGGGGAAATGAAAAACTGTTTTTT.

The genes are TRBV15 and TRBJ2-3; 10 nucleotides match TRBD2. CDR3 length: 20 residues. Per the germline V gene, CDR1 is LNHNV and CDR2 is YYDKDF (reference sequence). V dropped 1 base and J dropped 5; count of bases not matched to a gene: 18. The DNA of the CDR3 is TGTGCCACCAGCAGAGGGGGTACGTCTGAGCGGGAGGGCCGAAGAGATACGCAGTATTTT. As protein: CATSRGGTSEREGRRDTQYF. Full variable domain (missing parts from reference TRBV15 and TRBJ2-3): DAMVIQNPRYQVTQFGKPVTLSCSQTLNHNVMYWYQQKSSQAPKLLFHYYDKDFNNEADTPDNFQSRRPNTSFCFLDIRSPGLGDTAMYLCATSRGGTSEREGRRDTQYFGPGTRLTVL.

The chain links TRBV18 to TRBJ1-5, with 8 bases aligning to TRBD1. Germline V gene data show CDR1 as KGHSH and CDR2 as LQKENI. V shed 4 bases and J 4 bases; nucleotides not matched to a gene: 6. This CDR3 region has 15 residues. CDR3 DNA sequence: TGTGCCAGCTCACAGGGACAGGAAGGGAATCAGCCCCAGCATTTT. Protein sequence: CASSQGQEGNQPQHF.

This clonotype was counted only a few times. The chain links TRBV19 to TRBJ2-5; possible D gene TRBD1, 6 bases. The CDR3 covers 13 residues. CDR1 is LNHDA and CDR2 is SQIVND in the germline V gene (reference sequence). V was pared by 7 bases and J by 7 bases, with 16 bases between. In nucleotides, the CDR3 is TGTGCCAGTAATACACGGACAGAAGGGACCCAGTACTTC. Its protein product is CASNTRTEGTQYF.

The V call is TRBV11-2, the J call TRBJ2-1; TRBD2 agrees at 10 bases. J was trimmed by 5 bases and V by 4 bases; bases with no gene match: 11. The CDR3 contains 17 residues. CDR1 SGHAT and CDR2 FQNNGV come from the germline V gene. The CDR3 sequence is CASSSPVRTSGHNEQFF. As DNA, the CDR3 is TGTGCCAGCAGCTCCCCTGTGAGGACTAGCGGCCACAATGAGCAGTTCTTC.

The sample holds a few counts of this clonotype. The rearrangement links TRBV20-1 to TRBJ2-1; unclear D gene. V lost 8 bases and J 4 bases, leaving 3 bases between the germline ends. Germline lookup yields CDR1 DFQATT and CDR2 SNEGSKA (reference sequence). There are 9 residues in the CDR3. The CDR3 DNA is TGCAGTCCGTACAATGAGCAGTTCTTC. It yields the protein CSPYNEQFF.

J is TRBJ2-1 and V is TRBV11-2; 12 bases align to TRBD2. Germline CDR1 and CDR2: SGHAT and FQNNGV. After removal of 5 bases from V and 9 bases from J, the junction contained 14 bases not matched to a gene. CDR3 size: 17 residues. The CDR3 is CASSVQRTSGNQGEQFF. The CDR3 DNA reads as TGTGCCAGCAGCGTACAAAGGACTAGCGGGAATCAGGGTGAGCAGTTCTTC.

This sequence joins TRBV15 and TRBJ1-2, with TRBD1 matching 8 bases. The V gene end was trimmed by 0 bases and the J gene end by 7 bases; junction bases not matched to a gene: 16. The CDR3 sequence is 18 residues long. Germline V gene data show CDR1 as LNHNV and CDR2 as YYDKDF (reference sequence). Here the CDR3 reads CATSRDLQGADPRSGYTF. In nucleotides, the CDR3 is TGTGCCACCAGCAGAGACCTGCAGGGGGCCGATCCTCGTAGTGGCTACACCTTC.

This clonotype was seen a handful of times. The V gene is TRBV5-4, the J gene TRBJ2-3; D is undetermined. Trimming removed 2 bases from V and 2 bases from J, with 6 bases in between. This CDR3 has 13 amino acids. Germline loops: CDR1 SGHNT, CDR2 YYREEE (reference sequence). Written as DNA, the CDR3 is TGTGCCAGCAGCTTTCCAAACACAGATACGCAGTATTTT. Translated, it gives CASSFPNTDTQYF. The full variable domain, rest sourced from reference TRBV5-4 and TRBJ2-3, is ETGVTQSPTHLIKTRGQQVTLRCSSQSGHNTVSWYQQALGQGPQFIFQYYREEENGRGNFPPRFSGLQFPNYSSELNVNALELDDSALYLCASSFPNTDTQYFGPGTRLTVL.

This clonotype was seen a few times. The CDR3 nucleotides are TGCAGTGCCGTGGGGACAGGGAACACAGATACGCAGTATTTT. This codes for CSAVGTGNTDTQYF. The chain carries TRBV20-1 and TRBJ2-3; TRBD1 aligns across 9 bases. CDR3 length: 14 amino acids. Germline V gene sequence: CDR1 DFQATT, CDR2 SNEGSKA (reference sequence). The junction had 6 bases not matched to a gene; V was cut back by 6 bases and J by 2 bases.

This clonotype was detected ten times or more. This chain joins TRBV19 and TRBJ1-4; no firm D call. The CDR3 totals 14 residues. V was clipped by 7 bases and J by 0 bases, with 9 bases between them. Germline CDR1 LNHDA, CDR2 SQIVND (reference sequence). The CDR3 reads CASKERATNEKLFF. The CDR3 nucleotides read TGTGCCAGTAAGGAAAGGGCAACTAATGAAAAACTGTTTTTT.

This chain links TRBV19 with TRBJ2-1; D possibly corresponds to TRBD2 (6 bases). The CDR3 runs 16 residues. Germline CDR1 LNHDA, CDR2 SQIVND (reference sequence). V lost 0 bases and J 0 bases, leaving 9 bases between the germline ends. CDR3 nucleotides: TGTGCCAGTAGTATAGAGCGGGGACTCTCCTACAATGAGCAGTTCTTC. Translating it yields CASSIERGLSYNEQFF.

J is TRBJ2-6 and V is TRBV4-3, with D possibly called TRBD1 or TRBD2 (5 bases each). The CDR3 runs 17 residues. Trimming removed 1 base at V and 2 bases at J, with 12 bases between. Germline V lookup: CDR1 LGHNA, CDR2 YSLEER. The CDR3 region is CASSQALGDPGANVLTF. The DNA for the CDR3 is TGCGCCAGCAGCCAAGCCCTAGGGGACCCTGGGGCCAACGTCCTGACTTTC.

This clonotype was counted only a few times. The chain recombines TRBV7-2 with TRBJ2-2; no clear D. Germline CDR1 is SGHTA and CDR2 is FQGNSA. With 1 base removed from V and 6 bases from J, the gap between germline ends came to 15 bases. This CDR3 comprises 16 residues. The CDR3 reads CASSLVVGLRAGELFF. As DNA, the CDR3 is TGTGCCAGCAGCTTAGTCGTAGGGCTAAGGGCCGGGGAGCTGTTTTTT.

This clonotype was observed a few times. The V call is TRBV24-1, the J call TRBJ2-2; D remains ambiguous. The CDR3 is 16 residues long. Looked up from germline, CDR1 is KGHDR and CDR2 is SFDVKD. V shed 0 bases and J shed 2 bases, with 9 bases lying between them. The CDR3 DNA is TGTGCCACCAGTGATTTGAAGCCCAGAAACACCGGGGAGCTGTTTTTT. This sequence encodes CATSDLKPRNTGELFF.

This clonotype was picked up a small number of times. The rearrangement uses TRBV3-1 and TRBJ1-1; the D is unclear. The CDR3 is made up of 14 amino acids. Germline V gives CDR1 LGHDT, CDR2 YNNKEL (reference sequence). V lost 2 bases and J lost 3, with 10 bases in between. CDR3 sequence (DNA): TGTGCCAGCAGCCAACTCGAAGCTTACACTGAAGCTTTCTTT. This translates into CASSQLEAYTEAFF.

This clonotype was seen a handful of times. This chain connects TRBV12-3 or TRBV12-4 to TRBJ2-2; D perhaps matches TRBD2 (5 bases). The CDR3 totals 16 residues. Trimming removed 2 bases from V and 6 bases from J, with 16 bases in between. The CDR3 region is CASSLKRSGRAGELFF. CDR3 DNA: TGTGCCAGCAGTTTAAAACGGAGCGGAAGGGCCGGGGAGCTGTTTTTT.

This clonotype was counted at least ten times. The CDR3: CASSWTSVPNNEQFF. CDR3 nucleotide sequence: TGTGCCAGCAGCTGGACTAGCGTCCCGAACAATGAGCAGTTCTTC. The rearrangement links TRBV11-2 to TRBJ2-1; 9 bases are a match to TRBD2. The CDR3 sequence is 15 residues long. Germline V CDR1 and CDR2: SGHAT, FQNNGV. Germline trimming cut 4 bases from V and 5 bases from J; bases unmatched to any gene: 6.

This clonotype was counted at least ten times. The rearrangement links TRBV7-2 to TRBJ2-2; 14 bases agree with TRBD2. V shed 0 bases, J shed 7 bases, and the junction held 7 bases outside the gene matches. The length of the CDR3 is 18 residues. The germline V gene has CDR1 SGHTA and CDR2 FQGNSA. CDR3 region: CASSLALGLAGEGGELFF. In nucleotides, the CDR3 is TGTGCCAGCAGCTTAGCTTTGGGACTAGCGGGAGAAGGCGGGGAGCTGTTTTTT.

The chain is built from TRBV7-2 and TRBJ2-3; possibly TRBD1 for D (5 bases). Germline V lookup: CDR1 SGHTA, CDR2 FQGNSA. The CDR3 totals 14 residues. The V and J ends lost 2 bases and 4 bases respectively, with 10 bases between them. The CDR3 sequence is CASSLPGNADTQYF. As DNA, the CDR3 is TGTGCCAGCAGCTTACCAGGGAATGCAGATACGCAGTATTTT.

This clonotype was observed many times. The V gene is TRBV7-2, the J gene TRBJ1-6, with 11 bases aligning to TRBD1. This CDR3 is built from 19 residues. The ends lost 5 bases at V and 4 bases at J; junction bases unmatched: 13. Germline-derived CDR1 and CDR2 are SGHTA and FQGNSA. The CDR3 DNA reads TGTGCCAGCAGCCGTCTCCAGGGGGGACAGGGGGAATATAATTCACCCCTCCACTTT. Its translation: CASSRLQGGQGEYNSPLHF.

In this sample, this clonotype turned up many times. CDR3: CASTSPRGNTEAFF. The CDR3, as DNA: TGTGCCAGCACGTCGCCCAGGGGAAACACTGAAGCTTTCTTT. The chain couples TRBV7-8 to TRBJ1-1, with D possibly being TRBD1 (6 bases). Germline V gene sequence: CDR1 SGHVS, CDR2 FQNEAQ. This CDR3 contains 14 residues. V was cut by 7 bases and J by 2 bases, with 14 bases left in between.